The text below deals with one T cell receptor beta chain. Being one base from a much bigger clone, this may be a read error. The CDR3 runs to 15 residues. The sample belongs to a study of naive and memory T cell subsets. After the first PCR, alpha and beta chain libraries were processed separately. The beta constant-region primer was an equimolar mix of two oligonucleotides covering TRBC1 and TRBC2. The cDNA 3' end received a ligated single-stranded oligonucleotide carrying the SP2 primer and a 12-nucleotide UMI. TCRdb passed the UMI-ligation and nested PCR reads through MiXCR, listing each CDR3 protein once. The sample includes tens of thousands of distinct CDR3 sequences, 11% of them seen just once.

The chain uses TRBV12-3 or TRBV12-4 and TRBJ2-7; the match to TRBD2 covers 15 bases. The sample was central memory CD8+ T cells from blood. This clonotype was sampled from a human donor in good health. The CDR3 DNA reads TGTGCCGGCAGTCCAGGGACTAGCGGGAGGTGGGAGCAGTACTTC. Protein: CAGSPGTSGRWEQYF.